The text below deals with one T cell receptor (beta chain). Its antigen is unknown. These data are taken from a study of graft-versus-host responses after intestinal transplantation. Study-wide context: Recipients were all induced with anti-thymocyte globulin, then given tacrolimus and steroids for about 3 years.

Assay used: immunoSEQ multiplex PCR; TCRdb lists only in-frame clones, some missing. The sample holds tens of thousands of clones, roughly 88% seen once. The sample consisted of unstimulated CD4+ T cells sorted from spleen or lymph node cells, taken before intestinal transplant. The sequence derives from a human donor who received an intestinal transplant.

CDR3 in amino acids: CATSFRQGAPKDGYTF. The CDR3 coding sequence is TGTGCCACCAGCTTCCGACAGGGGGCCCCTAAGGATGGCTACACCTTC. The chain couples TRBV15 to TRBJ1-2; 10 nucleotides align to TRBD1. With V trimmed by 5 bases and J by 6 bases, 12 bases remained unmatched. This CDR3 region has 16 residues. Per germline, CDR1 LNHNV and CDR2 YYDKDF (reference sequence).